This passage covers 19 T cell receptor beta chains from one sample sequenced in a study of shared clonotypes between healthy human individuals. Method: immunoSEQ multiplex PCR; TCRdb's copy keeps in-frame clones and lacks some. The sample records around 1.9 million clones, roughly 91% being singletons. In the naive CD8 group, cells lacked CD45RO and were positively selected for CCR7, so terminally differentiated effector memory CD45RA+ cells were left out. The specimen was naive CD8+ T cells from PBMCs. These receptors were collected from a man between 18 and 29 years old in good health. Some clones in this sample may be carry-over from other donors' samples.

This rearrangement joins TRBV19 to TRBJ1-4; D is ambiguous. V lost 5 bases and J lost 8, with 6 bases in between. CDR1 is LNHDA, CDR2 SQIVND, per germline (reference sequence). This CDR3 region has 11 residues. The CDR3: CASSGGEKLFF. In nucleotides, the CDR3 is TGTGCCAGTAGTGGTGGGGAAAAACTGTTTTTT.

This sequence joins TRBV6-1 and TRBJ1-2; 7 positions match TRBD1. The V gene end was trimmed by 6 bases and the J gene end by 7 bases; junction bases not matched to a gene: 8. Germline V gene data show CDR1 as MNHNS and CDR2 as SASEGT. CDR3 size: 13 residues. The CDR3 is CASRRRGLIGYTF. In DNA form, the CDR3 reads TGTGCCAGCAGACGAAGGGGGCTCATTGGCTACACCTTC.

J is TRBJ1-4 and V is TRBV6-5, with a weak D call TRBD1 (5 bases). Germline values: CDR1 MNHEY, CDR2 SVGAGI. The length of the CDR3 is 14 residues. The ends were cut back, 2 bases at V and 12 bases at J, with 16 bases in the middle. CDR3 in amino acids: CASSYKGPPGELFF. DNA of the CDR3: TGTGCCAGCAGTTACAAGGGGCCCCCTGGGGAACTGTTTTTT.

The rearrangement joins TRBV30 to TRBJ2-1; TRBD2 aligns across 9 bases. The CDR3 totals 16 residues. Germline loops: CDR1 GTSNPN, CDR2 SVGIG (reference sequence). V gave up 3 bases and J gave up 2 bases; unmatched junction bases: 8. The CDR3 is CAWRESSGVPYNEQFF. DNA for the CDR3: TGTGCCTGGAGGGAGTCTAGCGGGGTCCCCTACAATGAGCAGTTCTTC.

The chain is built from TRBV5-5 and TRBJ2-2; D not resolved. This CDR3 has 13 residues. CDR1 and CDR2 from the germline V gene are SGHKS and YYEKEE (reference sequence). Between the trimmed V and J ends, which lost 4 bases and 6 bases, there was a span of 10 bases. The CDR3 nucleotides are TGTGCCAGCAGCGCCGGGTATCCCGGGGAGCTGTTTTTT. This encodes CASSAGYPGELFF. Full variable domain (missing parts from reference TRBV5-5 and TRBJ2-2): DAGVTQSPTHLIKTRGQQVTLRCSPISGHKSVSWYQQVLGQGPQFIFQYYEKEERGRGNFPDRFSARQFPNYSSELNVNALLLGDSALYLCASSAGYPGELFFGEGSRLTVL.

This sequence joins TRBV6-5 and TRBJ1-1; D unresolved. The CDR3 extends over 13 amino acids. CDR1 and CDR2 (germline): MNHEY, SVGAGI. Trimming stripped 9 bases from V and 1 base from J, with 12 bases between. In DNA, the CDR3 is TGTGCCAGTTCTGGGCAGCCGAACACTGAAGCTTTCTTT. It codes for CASSGQPNTEAFF.

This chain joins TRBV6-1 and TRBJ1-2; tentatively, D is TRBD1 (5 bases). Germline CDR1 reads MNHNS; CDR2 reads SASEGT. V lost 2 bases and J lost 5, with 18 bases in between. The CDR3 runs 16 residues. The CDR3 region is CASSELSQGSYYGYTF. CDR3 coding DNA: TGTGCCAGCAGTGAATTATCCCAGGGATCTTATTATGGCTACACCTTC.

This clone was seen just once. The CDR3 sequence: CASGRGGVQETQYF. DNA for the CDR3: TGTGCCAGCGGGCGAGGCGGGGTTCAAGAGACCCAGTACTTC. This chain links TRBV9 with TRBJ2-5; D perhaps matches TRBD2 (6 bases). Trimming shortened V by 7 bases and J by 2 bases, and 15 bases separated the two germline ends. Germline CDR1 and CDR2: SGDLS and YYNGEE. CDR3 size: 14 residues.

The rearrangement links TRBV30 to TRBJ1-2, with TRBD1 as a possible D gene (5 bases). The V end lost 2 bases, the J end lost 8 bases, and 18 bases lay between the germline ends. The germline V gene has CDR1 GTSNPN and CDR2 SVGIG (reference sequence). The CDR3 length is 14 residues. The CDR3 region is CAWSPRGGARGYTF. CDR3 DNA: TGTGCCTGGAGTCCGCGTGGCGGGGCCCGCGGCTACACCTTC.

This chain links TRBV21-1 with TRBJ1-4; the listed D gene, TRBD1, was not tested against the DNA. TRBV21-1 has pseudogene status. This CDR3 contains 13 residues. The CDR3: CASKGQTNEKLFF. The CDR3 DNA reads TGTGCCAGCAAGGGGCAAACTAATGAAAAACTGTTTTTT.

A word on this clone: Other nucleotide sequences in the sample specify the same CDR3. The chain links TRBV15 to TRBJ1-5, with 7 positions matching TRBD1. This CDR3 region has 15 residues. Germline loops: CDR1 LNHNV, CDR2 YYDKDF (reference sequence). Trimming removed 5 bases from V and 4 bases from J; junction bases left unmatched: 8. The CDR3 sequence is CATSGGDSSNQPQHF. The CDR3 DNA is TGTGCCACCAGCGGGGGGGACAGTTCAAATCAGCCCCAGCATTTT.

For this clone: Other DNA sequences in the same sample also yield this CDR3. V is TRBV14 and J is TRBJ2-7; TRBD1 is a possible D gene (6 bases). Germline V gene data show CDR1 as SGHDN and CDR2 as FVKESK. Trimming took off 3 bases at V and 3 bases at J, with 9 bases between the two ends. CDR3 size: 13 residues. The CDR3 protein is CASSHRGHYEQYF. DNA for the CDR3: TGTGCCAGCAGCCACAGGGGCCACTACGAGCAGTACTTC.

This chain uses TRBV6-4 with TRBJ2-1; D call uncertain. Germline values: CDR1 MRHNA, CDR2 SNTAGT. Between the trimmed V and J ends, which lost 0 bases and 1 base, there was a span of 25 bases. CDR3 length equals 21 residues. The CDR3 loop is CASSDSGFVVATDTSYNEQFF. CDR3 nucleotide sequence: TGTGCCAGCAGTGACTCGGGTTTTGTAGTTGCGACCGACACTTCCTACAATGAGCAGTTCTTC.

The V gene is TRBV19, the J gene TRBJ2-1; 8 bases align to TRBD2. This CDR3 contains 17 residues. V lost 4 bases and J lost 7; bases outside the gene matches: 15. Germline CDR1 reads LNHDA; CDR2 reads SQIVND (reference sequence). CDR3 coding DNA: TGTGCCAGTAGTACACAGGGCCTAGCGGGTCGTACGAATGAGCAGTTCTTC. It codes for CASSTQGLAGRTNEQFF.

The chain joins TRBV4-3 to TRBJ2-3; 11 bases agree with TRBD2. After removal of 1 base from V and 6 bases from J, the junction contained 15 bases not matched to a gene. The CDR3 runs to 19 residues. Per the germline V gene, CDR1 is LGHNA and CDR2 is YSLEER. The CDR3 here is CASSQGVSSGRRGWDTQYF. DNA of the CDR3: TGCGCCAGCAGCCAAGGAGTTTCTAGCGGGAGGCGGGGATGGGATACGCAGTATTTT.

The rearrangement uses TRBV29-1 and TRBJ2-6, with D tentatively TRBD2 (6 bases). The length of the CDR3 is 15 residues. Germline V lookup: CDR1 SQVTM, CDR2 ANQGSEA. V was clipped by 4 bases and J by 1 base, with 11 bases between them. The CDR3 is CSVAPRGSGANVLTF. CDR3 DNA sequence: TGCAGCGTTGCGCCCCGGGGGTCTGGGGCCAACGTCCTGACTTTC.

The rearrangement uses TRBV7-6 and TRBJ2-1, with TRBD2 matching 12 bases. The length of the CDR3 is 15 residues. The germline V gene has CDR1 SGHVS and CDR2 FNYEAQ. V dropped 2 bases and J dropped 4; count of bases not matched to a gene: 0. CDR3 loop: CASSLLAGGYNEQFF. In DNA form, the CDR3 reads TGTGCCAGCAGCTTACTAGCGGGAGGGTACAATGAGCAGTTCTTC.

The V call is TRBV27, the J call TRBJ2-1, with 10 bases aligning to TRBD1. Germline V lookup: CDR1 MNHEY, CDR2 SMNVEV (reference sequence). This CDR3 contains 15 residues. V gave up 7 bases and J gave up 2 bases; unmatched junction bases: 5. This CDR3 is CASTSGTGAYNEQFF. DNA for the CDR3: TGTGCCAGCACCTCCGGGACAGGGGCCTACAATGAGCAGTTCTTC.

The CDR3: CASRQRQPIGNQPQHF. CDR3 DNA: TGTGCCAGCAGACAAAGACAACCCATTGGCAATCAGCCCCAGCATTTT. V usage is TRBV28 and J usage is TRBJ1-5; D gene unclear. Trimming cost V 6 bases and J 2 bases, with 17 bases left between them. Per the germline V gene, CDR1 is MDHEN and CDR2 is SYDVKM. The CDR3 consists of 16 residues.